The entry below gives a single TCR beta chain sequence along with its context. What it binds is unknown. Repertoires were generated with immunoSEQ multiplex PCR, while TCRdb's copy carries only in-frame clones and drops some. The sample contains approximately 100,000 clones, about 91% of which appear only once. The CDR3 contains 18 residues. Germline lookup yields CDR1 MRHNA and CDR2 SNTAGT. Trimming took 5 bases from V and 1 from J; bases not matched to a gene: 7. The data belong to a study of PD-L1 blockade in urothelial cancer. The study's findings and limits: Durable benefit was linked to greater 3-week expansion of tumor-associated blood clones.

The sequence was obtained from a woman older than 75 with urothelial cancer. Sequenced here: PBMCs, sampled around atezolizumab (anti-PD-L1) treatment. This chain joins TRBV6-4 and TRBJ2-3; TRBD2 matches at 15 bases. The CDR3 spells CASSPEGLAGGGTDTQYF. The CDR3 region has the DNA TGTGCCAGCAGTCCCGAGGGACTAGCGGGAGGAGGCACAGATACGCAGTATTTT.